The rows below give T cell receptor beta chains drawn from one sample of a study of CD8 T cells in Susac syndrome. From the immunoSEQ multiplex PCR reads, TCRdb called clonotypes with MiXCR, one entry per CDR3 protein. The profile shows about 200,000 distinct CDR3 sequences, over 90% of them singletons. The source material was CD4+ T cells from PBMCs. These receptors were taken from a human donor with multiple sclerosis. Each CDR3 is given with its conserved first and last residue. Fields, in order: V gene, J gene, clone size, D gene, CDR3 DNA, CDR3 protein. A D gene is named only where the DNA matches it firmly. Not every row has a clone size; where given, it reads once, few, many or a size class.

TRBV30,TRBJ1-2,-,-,TGTGCCTGGAGTGCATCCGGGGGGCATGGCTACACCTTC,CAWSASGGHGYTF
TRBV14,TRBJ1-1,-,TRBD1,TGTGCCAGCAGGCGGGACAGGGGATCCACTGAAGCTTTCTTT,CASRRDRGSTEAFF
TRBV25-1,TRBJ1-2,-,-,TGTGCCAGCAGTGGTCGGATGGGGTATGGCTACACCTTC,CASSGRMGYGYTF
TRBV28,TRBJ1-2,-,-,TGTGCCAGCGCGGGGAGGGGCTACACCTTC,CASAGRGYTF
TRBV7-9,TRBJ2-1,-,TRBD1,TGTGCCAGCAGCTCGGGCCGGGACAGGGAGTTCTTC,CASSSGRDREFF
TRBV29-1,TRBJ1-6,-,-,TGCAGCGTTCGGACGGGGGTCCTCAATTCACCCCTCCACTTT,CSVRTGVLNSPLHF
TRBV9,TRBJ2-5,-,TRBD1,TGTGCCAGCAGTATTCCGACAGGGGGCATCGAGACCCAGTACTTC,CASSIPTGGIETQYF
TRBV3-1,TRBJ2-3,-,TRBD2,TGTGCCAGCAGCCACCGCGGGGGGTTGTATTTT,CASSHRGGLYF
TRBV19,TRBJ1-5,-,-,TGTGCCAGTAATTCCCTTGGGGGCAATCAGCCCCAGCATTTT,CASNSLGGNQPQHF
TRBV4-1,TRBJ2-1,-,-,TGCGCCAGCAGCCTCCGACGACTGCGGGATGAGCAGTTCTTC,CASSLRRLRDEQFF
TRBV20-1,TRBJ2-7,-,-,TGCAGCGCACAACTGCGGGCCTACGAGCAGTACTTC,CSAQLRAYEQYF
TRBV6-1,TRBJ1-1,-,TRBD1,TGTGCCTCGAGAACGGGCAGGGGGACGGTTGAGCCTGAAGCTTTCTTT,CASRTGRGTVEPEAFF
TRBV7-7,TRBJ2-2,-,-,TGTGCTAGCAGCTTAGCGGAACGGACCGGGGAGCTGTTTTTT,CASSLAERTGELFF
TRBV29-1,TRBJ1-1,once,-,TGCAGCGTTGACGGAATGACTGAAGCTTTCTTT,CSVDGMTEAFF
TRBV29-1,TRBJ2-7,-,-,TGCAGCGTTGTGTCTGAGGCCTACGAGCAGTACTTC,CSVVSEAYEQYF
TRBV27,TRBJ2-7,-,TRBD2,TGTGCCAGCAGATCATCAGGACTAGCGGGATACGAGCAGTACTTC,CASRSSGLAGYEQYF
TRBV4-1,TRBJ1-4,-,TRBD1,TGCGCCAGCAGCCAGACAGGGGGACAGAATGAAAAACTGTTTTTT,CASSQTGGQNEKLFF
TRBV20-1,TRBJ2-5,-,-,TGCAGTGCCCCCCCCCTGGGTAACCAAGAGACCCAGTACTTC,CSAPPLGNQETQYF
TRBV12-3/TRBV12-4,TRBJ2-1,-,-,TGTGCCAGCAGTCTACAGGGTGAGCAGTTCTTC,CASSLQGEQFF
TRBV12-3/TRBV12-4,TRBJ2-1,once,-,TGTGCCAGCGACGCAAGGGGACTCGATAGCAATGAGCAGTTCTTC,CASDARGLDSNEQFF
TRBV6-5,TRBJ1-6,once,-,TGTGCCAGCAAGGCGGGGCAAGTCTCACCCCTCCACTTT,CASKAGQVSPLHF
TRBV30,TRBJ2-6,-,-,TGTGCCTCCAATCAGGGATGGTCTGGGGCCAACGTCCTGACTTTC,CASNQGWSGANVLTF
TRBV2,TRBJ2-5,-,-,TGTGCCAGCACAACAGGGCTGGAGACCCAGTACTTC,CASTTGLETQYF
TRBV7-3,TRBJ2-1,-,-,TGTGCCAGCAGCTTAAATGGGGTAGCGAGGGAGCAGTTCTTC,CASSLNGVAREQFF
TRBV20-1,TRBJ2-4,-,-,TGCAGTGCTAGACCCCGGGGCCATACTAGGAACATTCAGTACTTC,CSARPRGHTRNIQYF
TRBV15,TRBJ2-1,once,TRBD2,TGTGCCACCAGCAGAGGCAGCGGGGGGACCCACAATGAGCAGTTCTTC,CATSRGSGGTHNEQFF
TRBV30,TRBJ1-1,-,-,TGTGCCACAACGAACACTGAAGCTTTCTTT,CATTNTEAFF
TRBV10-3,TRBJ1-1,-,TRBD1,TGTGCCATCAGTGAGTGGCCGGGGACAGAGAACACTGAAGCTTTCTTT,CAISEWPGTENTEAFF
TRBV7-2,TRBJ2-3,once,-,TGTGCCAGCAGCTTAGCGGGTGGTGCGCAGTATTTT,CASSLAGGAQYF
TRBV24-1,TRBJ2-7,-,-,TGTGCCACCAGTGATCCGGACAGAGCCTACGAGCAGTACTTC,CATSDPDRAYEQYF
TRBV7-9,TRBJ2-1,-,-,TGTGCCAGCAGCCCAGGGTGGGACTGGGCCGGCGATGAGCAGTTCTTC,CASSPGWDWAGDEQFF
TRBV20-1,TRBJ1-2,-,TRBD1,TGCAGTGCTATCCCCGGGACAGGGGTTGGCTACACCTTC,CSAIPGTGVGYTF
TRBV6-5,TRBJ2-1,-,TRBD2,TGTGCCAGCAGTTACTCACCCCTAGCGGGAGTGTACAATGAGCAGTTCTTC,CASSYSPLAGVYNEQFF
TRBV20-1,TRBJ1-1,-,-,TGCAGTGCTAATGGGAACACTGAAGCTTTCTTT,CSANGNTEAFF
TRBV4-1,TRBJ1-1,-,-,TGCGCCAGCAGCCAAGATCCGGGCCGCATTGAAGCTTTCTTT,CASSQDPGRIEAFF
TRBV5-4,TRBJ2-3,-,TRBD1,TGTGCCAGAGGAACAGGGGGAGATACGCAGTATTTT,CARGTGGDTQYF
TRBV2,TRBJ2-7,once,-,TGTGCCAGCAGTGAACTCGGGGGGCTGGGGTACGAGCAGTACTTC,CASSELGGLGYEQYF